This section outlines one T cell receptor beta chain sequence together with its context. This clone's antigen is unknown. No qualities accompany the bases; no much larger clone lies one base away. The data stem from a study of cytomegalovirus exposure and HLA in healthy donors (TCRdb year 2017). With respect to the entire study: According to an earlier analysis of several hundred of the donors, roughly 180 million T cells yielded 100 million or so unique TCR beta sequences and less than 300 Gb of sequence data. An early release covering some 640 HLA-typed donors comprised about 320 gigabases of sequencing data and about 90 million unique TCR sequences. The genetic ancestry cluster associated with self-reported Caucasian donors included roughly four fifths of the 398 genotyped donors. The study was designed to test whether signatures of past pathogen exposure could be identified by cataloging public T cell receptors. The T cell repertoires of 700 or so subjects were profiled by immunosequencing and related to cytomegalovirus serostatus. A separate validation cohort of roughly 130 different subjects was used in addition to the 666-subject first cohort. To predict cytomegalovirus infection status, the study combined high-throughput TCR immunosequencing, statistical association of individual TCRs with disease status, and machine learning. In a later analysis, previously published TCR beta repertoires from roughly 710 donors were re-analyzed and high-resolution HLA genotyping was added so that TCR occurrence patterns could be studied. Rather than drawing on any new phenotypic data, the later analysis identified candidate immune exposures from TCR beta sequences and the way those sequences occurred across donors. In an earlier analysis of roughly 580 of the donors, high-throughput TCR beta sequencing was used to judge whether each TCR beta V gene segment behaved as functional or pseudogenic. Donor age, sex, ethnicity and CMV serostatus were compiled alongside the repertoire data. In a later genetic analysis, genome-wide SNP genotypes for about 55% of the 666 donors were used, and that subset was treated as a discovery cohort. Every discovery cohort repertoire had been produced on one sequencing platform. HLA typing covered class I and class II loci at four-digit resolution. The number of typed donors differed by locus: roughly 620-640 for A, B, C, DRB1 and DQB1; roughly 510 for DQA1; some 590 for DPA1; and some 430 for DPB1. A handful of DR-DQ haplotypes were handled as single units for association and clustering because linkage in the cohort was strong. On average, around 230,000 unique TCR beta nucleotide sequences were sequenced per donor among about 400 genotyped donors of the cohort, with around 19% of those sequences being non-productive.

Clipping removes 3 bases from V and 4 bases from J, with 10 as the unmatched junction base count. Based on the germline V gene, the CDR1 and CDR2 sequences are SGDLS and YYNGEE. From cysteine to phenylalanine, the CDR3 is 16 amino acids long. The CDR3 DNA has 48 bases and is translated from base 1. General study outcomes and caveats: Most TCR sequences were observed very rarely across donors, whereas some public TCRs were present in many individuals. Because some donors lacked HLA typing at each locus, the association tests relied only on the typed subset. Some IMGT-functional V segments, including TRBV6-2 and TRBV6-3, could not be distinguished by the 87-base-pair reads and were therefore excluded. The classifier was reported to diagnose cytomegalovirus status with high specificity and sensitivity in both the original and validation cohorts. In a later analysis, HLA-associated TCR beta chains showed more clonal expansion and lower generation probabilities than non-associated chains that were equally common. Correlated functional status among segregating V segments might be attributable to linkage disequilibrium, but an unknown experimental factor could not be ruled out. The earlier analysis of some 560 of the donors excluded roughly 17 rarely observed V segments, including chromosome 9 orphons, because counts were too low. This cohort had only TCR beta chains sequenced, and the lack of alpha or paired-chain data limited which features could be detected. V-gene and J-gene trimming of TCR beta chains was associated with a missense DCLRE1C variant in a later genetic analysis, and the association was replicated in an independent cohort. Sequencing depth was assumed to be roughly uniform across donors in the presence/absence analyses, though that assumption may not hold. A total of 150 or so TCR beta chains were listed by the study as associated with cytomegalovirus. Three of the identified cytomegalovirus-associated TCR beta chains were confirmed in vitro to be specific for cytomegalovirus antigens. Immune exposure information for the cohort was limited to CMV serostatus. In a later analysis, TCR association rates were found to vary across HLA loci, with the most associated TCRs seen for DRB1 alleles and the fewest for HLA-C alleles. In a later genetic analysis, fewer N-insertions in productive TCRs were reported among donors in an Asian-associated ancestry cluster than the roughly 640-donor mean. The sequencing pipeline was judged likely to have produced a cluster of highly shared sequence variants as a technical artifact. In a later analysis, most CMV-associated TCR beta chains were found to appear HLA-restricted, with HLA associations seemingly driven largely by CMV exposure. At a false discovery rate of 0.05, a later analysis linked 16,951 TCR beta sequences to specific HLA alleles. A further reported finding was that TCR beta sequences accurately predicted the HLA-A and HLA-B alleles for most subjects in the first cohort. The authors suggested that the approach could potentially be generalized to other disease states and immunological phenotypes. An earlier analysis of roughly 570 of the donors showed that most TCR beta V segments appeared in productive rearrangements either about 87% or about 30% of the time, which broadly matched IMGT annotations. A later analysis reported that several top co-occurrence clusters appeared linked to parvovirus B19, influenza, CMV and Epstein-Barr virus. When HLA alleles, especially DR and DQ, strongly co-occurred, TCR associations were difficult to assign to individual alleles.

The cohort comprised 710 or so healthy bone marrow donors. All cohort members were sampled while nominally healthy, although unrecorded immune exposures were likely present. The donor was CMV seronegative and was included in the group of several hundred seronegative cohort members. Every donor gave a peripheral blood sample, and the peripheral blood mononuclear cells from that sample were used for TCR beta sequencing. Genomic DNA was extracted from the blood cell samples with the Qiagen DNeasy Blood Extraction Kit. The library relied on the immunoSEQ multiplex PCR assay. A mixture of 60 forward primers for TCR Vbeta segments and 13 reverse primers for TCR Jbeta segments was used in the multiplex PCR. Amplification of the CDR3 region of rearranged TCR beta genes was performed with a multiplex PCR assay on genomic DNA. Amplified TCR beta libraries were sequenced as 87-base-pair reads on the Illumina HiSeq System. In the paper's pipeline: A later analysis counted about 82 million unique TCR beta chains across the 550 to 700 repertoires, and 9.5 million to 11 million of these chains were shared by at least two donors. A nearest-neighbor algorithm error-corrected the raw reads and collapsed the reads into unique sequences, merging closely related sequences to remove PCR and sequencing errors. Alignment of CDR3 sequences to IMGT reference sequences was used to assign V, D and J gene segments. For a sequence to be retained, a match of at least six nucleotides to both a V gene segment and a J gene segment was required. A rearrangement counted as productive if the CDR3 had no stop codons and remained in frame with V and J, and every other rearrangement counted as non-productive. CDR3 was defined according to IMGT convention as the region running from the second conserved V-encoded cysteine to the conserved J-encoded phenylalanine. The earlier analysis of 587 of the donors excluded any sequence lacking an unambiguous match to a single V gene segment. In an earlier analysis of some 590 of the donors, a V segment was called functional when productive rearrangements were above 56.7%, and segregating when the standard deviation between donors exceeded 5%. To diagnose cytomegalovirus status from the catalog of TCR beta chain sequences, a statistical classification framework was built. A later analysis assigned V and J genes by comparing TCR nucleotide sequences with IMGT/GENE-DB human TR gene sequences. Using the TCRdist pipeline, a later analysis assigned CDR3 sequences along with most-parsimonious VDJ recombination scenarios. In a later analysis, each TCR beta chain was defined by its CDR3 amino acid sequence together with its V-gene family, and reads without a unique V-gene family were excluded. A later analysis removed roughly 590 highly shared, low-generation-probability nucleotide sequences to deal with suspected cross-contamination and a sequencing artifact. A later analysis calculated a clonal expansion index for each public chain from normalized within-repertoire ranks of inferred template counts. Generation probabilities in a later analysis came from a VDJ recombination model fitted to out-of-frame rearrangements, and those results were checked against IGoR. Hypergeometric tests were used in a later analysis to score TCR-TCR, TCR-HLA and TCR-CMV co-occurrence, with a repertoire-size bias correction applied to the TCR pairs. False discovery rates were estimated in a later analysis by permuting HLA or CMV assignments 20 times. A later analysis grouped co-occurring TCRs with DBSCAN, adding TCRdist sequence similarity when clustering within HLA-allele-positive subsets. Repertoires with fewer than 30,000 or more than 120,000 public chains, plus five repertoires with anomalous nucleotide sharing, were excluded from co-occurrence clustering. The clones in this table, taken by TCRdb from immuneACCESS, are in-frame only. Not every clone is retained; where verified, under half of the shortfall comes from an unresolved V gene, and the cause of the rest is unknown. From that table come the V and J calls and clone size; the DNA was used to work out D and trimming. Counted in this sample were approximately 220,000 clones; 76% of them appeared once. 0.55% to 0.75% of the sample lies in the top ten.

In this chain, TRBV9 is recombined with TRBJ2-7, with TRBD2 identical over 10 junction bases. Sequenced sample: PBMCs. The receptor was derived from a man aged 18 to 30 in good health and CMV-seronegative. The nucleotides are TGTGCCAGCAGCGCAAGAAGCGGACTAGCGGATTACGAGCAGTACTTC. The resulting protein is CASSARSGLADYEQYF.